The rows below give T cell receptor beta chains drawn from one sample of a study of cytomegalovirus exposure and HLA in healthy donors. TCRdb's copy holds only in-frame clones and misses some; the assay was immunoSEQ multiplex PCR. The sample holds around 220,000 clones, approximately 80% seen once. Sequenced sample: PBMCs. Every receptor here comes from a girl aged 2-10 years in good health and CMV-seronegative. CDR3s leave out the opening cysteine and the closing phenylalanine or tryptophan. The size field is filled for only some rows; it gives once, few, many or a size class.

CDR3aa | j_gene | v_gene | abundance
ASPDRRGSGNTIY | TRBJ1-3 | TRBV6-4 | NA
ASSSPPSNNEKLF | TRBJ1-4 | TRBV2 | NA
ASSEKGGQGVNQPQH | TRBJ1-5 | TRBV25-1 | few
ASSLISVEQF | TRBJ2-1 | TRBV7-9 | NA
ATSRLAGEGTQY | TRBJ2-5 | TRBV15 | NA
ASSYGTVNTEAF | TRBJ1-1 | TRBV19 | NA
ACPSLASGEQY | TRBJ2-7 | TRBV30 | NA
ASSTTGLQGNRRAYNEQF | TRBJ2-1 | TRBV5-5 | few
ASSGHKGRRAEAF | TRBJ1-1 | TRBV11-2 | NA
AWSVGLGVSETQY | TRBJ2-5 | TRBV30 | few
ASSRLARKTDTQY | TRBJ2-3 | TRBV2 | NA
ASSPLFPSGGEQY | TRBJ2-7 | TRBV18 | NA
SVAPVQETQY | TRBJ2-5 | TRBV29-1 | few
ASSQSPGTESYGYT | TRBJ1-2 | TRBV4-1 | NA
ASRWGGDNEQF | TRBJ2-1 | TRBV2 | NA
SVGPRTGSYEQY | TRBJ2-7 | TRBV29-1 | NA
ASSYPAEGEQY | TRBJ2-7 | TRBV6-5 | NA
ASSKGGGANYGYT | TRBJ1-2 | TRBV6-6 | NA
SVVREGGWMNTEAF | TRBJ1-1 | TRBV29-1 | NA
ASSQGDRSSYNSPLH | TRBJ1-6 | TRBV4-1 | NA
ASLRDISYEQY | TRBJ2-7 | TRBV2 | NA
ASRVDTGGEAF | TRBJ1-1 | TRBV2 | NA
ASSQRAGSYNEQF | TRBJ2-1 | TRBV7-2 | few
ASSGGFSVNTEAF | TRBJ1-1 | TRBV19 | NA